These 10 T cell receptor beta chains came from one sample sequenced in a study of T cells after yellow fever vaccination. MiXCR was run by TCRdb on the 5' RACE reads, yielding one entry per CDR3 protein. The data contain roughly 50,000 distinct CDR3 sequences, 7.4% of them seen just once; the ten biggest clones take up 28%. The material was CD8+ T cells sorted from PBMCs, obtained approximately 16 days after the first yellow fever vaccination. The receptors shown here come from a man in his late teens or twenties who received the YFV17D yellow fever vaccine.

The chain is built from TRBV11-2 and TRBJ2-3, with D maybe TRBD1 (5 bases). The CDR3 totals 15 residues. V was clipped by 1 base and J by 6 bases, with 14 bases between them. Germline CDR1 is SGHAT and CDR2 is FQNNGV. CDR3 DNA: TGTGCCAGCAGCTTAGGCGGCAGGGCTTGGGATACGCAGTATTTT. Protein sequence: CASSLGGRAWDTQYF.

This clonotype occurred many times. The chain joins TRBV5-1 to TRBJ2-3, with TRBD2 matching 9 bases. Trimming at V came to 0 bases and at J to 2 bases, leaving 4 bases not matched to a gene. Germline assignment: CDR1 SGHRS and CDR2 YFSETQ. The CDR3 is made up of 16 amino acids. In nucleotides, the CDR3 is TGCGCCAGCAGCTTGGCAGTAGCGGGAGCCACAGATACGCAGTATTTT. Encoded protein: CASSLAVAGATDTQYF.

This clonotype was counted only a few times. This chain links TRBV12-3 or TRBV12-4 with TRBJ2-6, with TRBD1 matching 7 bases. V lost 4 bases and J lost 8; bases outside the gene matches: 8. The length of the CDR3 is 15 residues. The CDR3 protein is CASSSDDRAPNVLTF. In DNA form, the CDR3 reads TGTGCCAGCAGTTCTGACGACAGGGCTCCCAACGTCCTGACTTTC.

This clonotype was recorded many times. This rearrangement joins TRBV3-1 to TRBJ2-5, with 7 bases that match TRBD2. The CDR3 is 16 amino acids. The J segment lost 0 bases and the V segment lost 4 bases, leaving 8 bases of the junction unmatched. Germline CDR1 is LGHDT and CDR2 is YNNKEL (reference sequence). The CDR3 nucleotides are TGTGCCAGCAGCCTGAAGGTGGGGGGGGACCAAGAGACCCAGTACTTC. It codes for CASSLKVGGDQETQYF.

This clonotype was observed a handful of times. The chain combines TRBV7-6 with TRBJ1-4; D is unresolved. Trimming pared 8 bases from V and 2 bases from J, leaving 15 bases between. The CDR3 loop spans 15 amino acids. Germline CDR1 reads SGHVS; CDR2 reads FNYEAQ. Here the CDR3 DNA reads TGTGCCAGCGGATCGAGAGGGCTCACTAATGAAAAACTGTTTTTT. Protein product: CASGSRGLTNEKLFF. The variable domain in full, completed from reference TRBV7-6 and TRBJ1-4, reads GAGVSQSPRYKVTKRGQDVALRCDPISGHVSLYWYRQALGQGPEFLTYFNYEAQQDKSGLPNDRFSAERPEGSISTLTIQRTEQRDSAMYRCASGSRGLTNEKLFFGSGTQLSVL.

At least ten counts were recorded for this clonotype. For the CDR3, the DNA is TGTGCCAGCAGTTACTCATCGGGCAGCAACTCCTACGAGCAGTACTTC. It translates to CASSYSSGSNSYEQYF. This chain links TRBV6-5 with TRBJ2-7, with unresolved D. CDR1 is MNHEY, CDR2 SVGAGI, per germline. The CDR3 extends over 16 amino acids. V shed 0 bases and J shed 0 bases, with 12 bases lying between them.

This clonotype occurred many times. V gene TRBV6-5 combines with J gene TRBJ2-5, with D perhaps TRBD1 or TRBD2 (5 bases each). Germline V gives CDR1 MNHEY, CDR2 SVGAGI. The CDR3 loop spans 10 amino acids. V dropped 11 bases and J dropped 7 bases, with 11 bases sitting between them. CDR3 coding DNA: TGTGCCGCTGGGGCGGGGACCCAGTACTTC. It encodes CAAGAGTQYF.

This clonotype was seen repeatedly, ten times or more. The chain employs TRBV9 and TRBJ1-5; D perhaps matches TRBD1 (5 bases). The CDR3 totals 14 residues. Germline CDR1 reads SGDLS; CDR2 reads YYNGEE. V was pared by 0 bases and J by 9 bases, with 13 bases between. CDR3 coding DNA: TGTGCCAGCAGCGTAGGGGACGGTGAAATGCCCCAGCATTTT. This codes for CASSVGDGEMPQHF.

This clonotype has a count of ten or more. The chain combines TRBV7-9 with TRBJ2-3, with D possibly TRBD1 on 6 matching bases. Germline-derived CDR1 and CDR2 are SEHNR and FQNEAQ (reference sequence). V lost 6 bases, J lost 2 bases, and 12 bases lay in between. This CDR3 contains 14 residues. CDR3 nucleotides: TGTGCCAGCAGAAACCGGGACAACACAGATACGCAGTATTTT. Translation gives CASRNRDNTDTQYF.

In this sample, this clonotype turned up many times. The chain carries TRBV4-1 and TRBJ1-5, with a weak D call TRBD1 (5 bases). This CDR3 comprises 14 residues. With 0 bases removed from V and 5 bases from J, the gap between germline ends came to 8 bases. Per the germline V gene, CDR1 is MGHRA and CDR2 is YSYEKL. As DNA, the CDR3 is TGCGCCAGCAGCCAAGAGCGGGGCTATCAGCCCCAGCATTTT. Its translation is CASSQERGYQPQHF.